Below, 14 T cell receptor beta chains from the same sample are listed, as sequenced in a study of chemoradiotherapy in HPV16-positive cancers. The method was immunoSEQ multiplex PCR; TCRdb's version includes in-frame clones alone and lacks a portion of them. This table has fewer than 3,500 clones, just over 75% appearing once. Specimen: tumor tissue, collected from a patient who underwent chemoradiotherapy. These receptors were collected from a human donor with HPV-associated anogenital cancer.

The chain employs TRBV9 and TRBJ1-5; D is possibly TRBD1 (5 bases). The CDR3 runs to 15 residues. The germline V gene encodes CDR1 SGDLS and CDR2 YYNGEE. V shed 2 bases and J shed 0 bases, with 9 bases lying between them. The CDR3 DNA reads as TGTGCCAGCAGCGTCGACAGTCATAGCAATCAGCCCCAGCATTTT. Amino acids: CASSVDSHSNQPQHF.

This chain joins TRBV5-4 and TRBJ2-3, with 9 bases that match TRBD1. The CDR3 contains 15 residues. The V gene's germline CDR1 is SGHNT and CDR2 YYREEE (reference sequence). V shed 0 bases, J shed 4 bases, and the junction held 3 bases outside the gene matches. The CDR3 is CASSLGGTGPDTQYF. The CDR3 nucleotides are TGTGCCAGCAGCTTGGGAGGGACAGGGCCAGATACGCAGTATTTT.

The chain is built from TRBV7-9 and TRBJ2-7; D is perhaps TRBD2 (5 bases). Trimming took off 8 bases at V and 6 bases at J, with 11 bases between the two ends. This CDR3 is 11 amino acids long. The V gene's germline CDR1 is SEHNR and CDR2 FQNEAQ (reference sequence). The CDR3 reads CASAEEVEQYF. As DNA, the CDR3 is TGTGCCAGCGCCGAGGAGGTCGAGCAGTACTTC.

This clone has a single count. The chain links TRBV16 to TRBJ1-3, with 7 bases matching TRBD1. The CDR3 has 15 amino acids. CDR1 and CDR2 (germline): KGHSY, FQNENV. The V segment lost 0 bases and the J segment 4 bases; nucleotides outside the gene matches: 3. In nucleotides, the CDR3 is TGTGCCAGCAGCCAATCACCGGGACAGGGAAACACCATATATTTT. Residues: CASSQSPGQGNTIYF.

The rearrangement links TRBV7-2 to TRBJ2-7; D remains ambiguous. Germline V lookup: CDR1 SGHTA, CDR2 FQGNSA. The CDR3 sequence is 11 residues long. V was shortened by 4 bases and J by 3 bases, with 4 bases between the two germline ends. The CDR3 is CASSSYYEQYF. The CDR3 DNA reads as TGTGCCAGCAGCTCCTACTACGAGCAGTACTTC.

The rearrangement links TRBV27 to TRBJ2-6, with D perhaps being TRBD1 or TRBD2 (5 bases each). The CDR3 consists of 19 residues. V was trimmed by 5 bases and J by 1 base, leaving 21 bases between them. The germline V gene has CDR1 MNHEY and CDR2 SMNVEV (reference sequence). The CDR3 DNA reads as TGTGCCAGCAGTCCTCAGGGCAGGGATTCGGGGTCTGGGGCCAACGTCCTGACTTTC. This codes for CASSPQGRDSGSGANVLTF. The full variable domain, with the rest looked up from reference TRBV27 and TRBJ2-6, is EAQVTQNPRYLITVTGKKLTVTCSQNMNHEYMSWYRQDPGLGLRQIYYSMNVEVTDKGDVPEGYKVSRKEKRNFPLILESPSPNQTSLYFCASSPQGRDSGSGANVLTFGAGSRLTVL.

V is TRBV4-2 and J is TRBJ2-3, with TRBD2 identical over 8 bases. The trim removed 0 bases at V and 2 bases at J, leaving 13 bases unmatched. The CDR3 totals 19 residues. The V gene's germline CDR1 is LGHNA and CDR2 YNFKEQ. CDR3 loop: CASSQDPSGGQSITDTQYF. CDR3 nucleotides: TGTGCCAGCAGCCAAGATCCCAGCGGGGGCCAATCGATCACAGATACGCAGTATTTT.

The chain recombines TRBV25-1 with TRBJ2-5, with 8 nucleotides matching TRBD2. The germline V gene has CDR1 MGHDK and CDR2 SYGVNS. The V gene end was trimmed by 2 bases and the J gene end by 3 bases; junction bases not matched to a gene: 11. CDR3 length: 17 amino acids. The CDR3 sequence is CASSEGTERESKETQYF. As DNA, the CDR3 is TGTGCCAGCAGTGAAGGCACCGAGCGGGAGTCGAAAGAGACCCAGTACTTC. Full variable domain (missing parts from reference TRBV25-1 and TRBJ2-5): EADIYQTPRYLVIGTGKKITLECSQTMGHDKMYWYQQDPGMELHLIHYSYGVNSTEKGDLSSESTVSRIRTEHFPLTLESARPSHTSQYLCASSEGTERESKETQYFGPGTRLLVL.

J is TRBJ2-5 and V is TRBV30; the D gene could be TRBD1 or TRBD2 (6 bases each). The CDR3 contains 13 residues. V was cut by 3 bases and J by 1 base, with 9 bases left in between. Germline assignment: CDR1 GTSNPN and CDR2 SVGIG (reference sequence). The CDR3 DNA is TGTGCCTGGAGGAGGGGGGCCCAAGAGACCCAGTACTTC. Its translation: CAWRRGAQETQYF.

This clone was seen once. The chain uses TRBV9 and TRBJ2-5, with TRBD2 matching over 15 bases. The junction had 7 bases not matched to a gene; V was cut back by 4 bases and J by 0 bases. CDR3 length: 18 amino acids. The germline V gene has CDR1 SGDLS and CDR2 YYNGEE. The CDR3 is CASSTGLAGGLDQETQYF. The CDR3 DNA reads as TGTGCCAGCAGCACCGGACTAGCGGGAGGGTTGGACCAAGAGACCCAGTACTTC.

V is TRBV29-1 and J is TRBJ1-2, with D tentatively TRBD1 (5 bases). V lost 7 bases, J lost 8 bases, and 20 bases lay in between. The CDR3 consists of 13 residues. Germline assignment: CDR1 SQVTM and CDR2 ANQGSEA. The CDR3: CSAQGSVGEGYTF. CDR3 DNA sequence: TGCAGCGCTCAGGGATCCGTTGGAGAAGGCTACACCTTC.

The DNA of the CDR3 is TGTGCCATCGGACTAGCGGGTATGAATGAGCAGTTCTTC. Its protein product is CAIGLAGMNEQFF. This chain joins TRBV10-3 and TRBJ2-1, with 11 bases matching TRBD2. The CDR3 consists of 13 residues. From germline, CDR1 is ENHRY and CDR2 SYGVKD. V gave up 8 bases and J gave up 7 bases; unmatched junction bases: 4.

The J gene is TRBJ1-2, the V gene TRBV5-4; a weak D match, TRBD1 (5 bases). V was clipped by 3 bases and J by 5 bases, with 8 bases between them. Per the germline V gene, CDR1 is SGHNT and CDR2 is YYREEE (reference sequence). There are 12 residues in the CDR3. In DNA, the CDR3 is TGTGCCAGCAGCTCGACAGATTATGGCTACACCTTC. It encodes CASSSTDYGYTF.

CDR3 in DNA: TGCGCCAGCAGCTTGGACCTCCCCACAGATACGCAGTATTTT. It translates to CASSLDLPTDTQYF. The chain carries TRBV5-1 and TRBJ2-3; D remains ambiguous. Germline loops: CDR1 SGHRS, CDR2 YFSETQ. The V gene lost 0 bases and the J gene lost 2 bases, with 7 bases spanning the gap. CDR3 length: 14 residues.